This T cell receptor (beta chain) was sequenced during a study of response to subunit inactivated influenza vaccine. Overall study findings and caveats: The authors offered the suggestion that each seasonal influenza vaccination recruits few new T cells.

This clonotype was counted between two and nine times. Its cognate antigen is unknown. V lost 10 bases, J lost 3 bases, and 4 bases stayed unmatched. CDR3 size: 13 residues. Germline V gives CDR1 WSHSY, CDR2 SAAADI. From the RT-PCR reads, TCRdb called clonotypes with MiXCR, one entry per CDR3 protein. The sample shows about 650,000 distinct CDR3 sequences, 14% of them seen only once. This sequence joins TRBV10-2 and TRBJ2-7, with TRBD2 matching 12 bases. Sequences were derived from PBMCs from blood, sampled approximately 15 days before vaccination. This clonotype originated in a man aged 50-59 years who received an inactivated influenza vaccine. The CDR3 here is CATSTSGGYEQYF. CDR3 DNA sequence: TGCGCCACCTCGACTAGCGGGGGCTACGAGCAGTACTTC.